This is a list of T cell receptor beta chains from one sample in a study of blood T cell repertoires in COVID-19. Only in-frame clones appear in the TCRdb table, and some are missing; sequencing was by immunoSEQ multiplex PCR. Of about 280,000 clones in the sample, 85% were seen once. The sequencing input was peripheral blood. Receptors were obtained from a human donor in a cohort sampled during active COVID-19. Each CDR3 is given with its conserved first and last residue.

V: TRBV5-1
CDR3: CASFRGQSNTEAFF

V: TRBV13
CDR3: CASSPPGGSAFF

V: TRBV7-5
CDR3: CARSSAPPVLGIYGYTF

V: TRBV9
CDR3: CASSVELGGNTEAFF

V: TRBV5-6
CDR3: CASSLVAGGNTGELFF

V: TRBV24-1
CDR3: CATSDPLQGAGGETQYF

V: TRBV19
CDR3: CASSGEAKNIQYF

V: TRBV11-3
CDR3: CASSLGRGSDNEQFF

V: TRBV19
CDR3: CASRDRVLTSDLGELFF

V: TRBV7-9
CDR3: CASSLSLTPAYNEQFF

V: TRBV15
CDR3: CATSRGRASGPSYNEQFF

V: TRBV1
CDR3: CTSSQVLAGSNEQFF

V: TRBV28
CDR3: CASSRIDRDRGNEQFF

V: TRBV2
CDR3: CASRRWGLAEATLSTDTQYF

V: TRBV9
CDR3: CASSVDRGVGDTQYF

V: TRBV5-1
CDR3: CASSQRPSGRWGETQYF

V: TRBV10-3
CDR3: CAISRDYQGGELFF

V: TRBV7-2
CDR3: CASRTSGSMYNEQFF

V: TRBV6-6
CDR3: CASSYSDLYNEQFF

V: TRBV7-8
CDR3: CASSLTTRLGGQFF

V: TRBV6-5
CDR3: CASRTGLTTYNEQFF

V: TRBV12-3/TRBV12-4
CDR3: CASSLGEGAEAFF

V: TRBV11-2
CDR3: CASSSYRSTETQYF

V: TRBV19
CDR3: CASSVGLAGGSYEQYF

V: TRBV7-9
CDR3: CASSLEGQTDGYTF

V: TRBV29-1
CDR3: CSVEGAGYEQYF

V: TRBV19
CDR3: CASSLAGGPQETQYF

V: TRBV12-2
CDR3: CASRLVGLAGKEQFF

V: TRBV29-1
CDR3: CSVRDRGHYEQYF

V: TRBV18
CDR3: CASSAGLTEETQYF

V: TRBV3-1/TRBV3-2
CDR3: CASSQRRQGAGTQYF

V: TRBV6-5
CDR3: CASSYSSPSPKYEQYF

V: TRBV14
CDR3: CASSHELNTEAFF

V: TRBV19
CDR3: CASSIGGSSGNTIYF

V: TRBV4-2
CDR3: CASSPSLGQGIYEQYF

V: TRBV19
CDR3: CASSSRDRGYTEAFF

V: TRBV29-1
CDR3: CSARALAGLNTGELFF

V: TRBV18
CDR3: CASSPNLAGGTGELFF

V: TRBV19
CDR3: CASSPTRLAGFIGELFF

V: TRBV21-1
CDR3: CASSSRKRSANYGYTF

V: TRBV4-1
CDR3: CASSQDLRSVYNEQFF

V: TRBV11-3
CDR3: CASSLSSVDTQYF

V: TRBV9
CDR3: CASSIQGNTGELFF

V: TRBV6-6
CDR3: CASRRFQPTGANVLTF

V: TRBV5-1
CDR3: CASSLEKVEWNSPLHF

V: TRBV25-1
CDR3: CASTGVGSYEQYF

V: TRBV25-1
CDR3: CASSKGLAGGGELFF

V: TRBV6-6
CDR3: CASSPGTNKAFF

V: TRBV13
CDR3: CASSMDREDTEAFF

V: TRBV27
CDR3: CASSQYPPGVGTGELFF

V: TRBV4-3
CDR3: CASSQDWTYTDTQYF

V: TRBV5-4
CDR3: CASSFSSGDEQFF

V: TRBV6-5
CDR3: CASRPGGGYGYTF

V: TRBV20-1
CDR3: CSASGGGRAGETQYF